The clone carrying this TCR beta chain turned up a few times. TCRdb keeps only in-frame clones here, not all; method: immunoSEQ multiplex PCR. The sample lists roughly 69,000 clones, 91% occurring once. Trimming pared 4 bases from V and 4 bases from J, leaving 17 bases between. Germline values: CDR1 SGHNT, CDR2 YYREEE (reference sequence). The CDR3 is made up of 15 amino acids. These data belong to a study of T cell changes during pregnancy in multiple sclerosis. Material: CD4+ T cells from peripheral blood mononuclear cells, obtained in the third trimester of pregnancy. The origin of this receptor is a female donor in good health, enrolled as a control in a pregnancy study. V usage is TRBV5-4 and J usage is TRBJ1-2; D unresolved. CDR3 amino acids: CASSREGYGTYGYTF. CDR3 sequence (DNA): TGTGCCAGCAGCCGGGAGGGCTATGGTACCTATGGCTACACCTTC.